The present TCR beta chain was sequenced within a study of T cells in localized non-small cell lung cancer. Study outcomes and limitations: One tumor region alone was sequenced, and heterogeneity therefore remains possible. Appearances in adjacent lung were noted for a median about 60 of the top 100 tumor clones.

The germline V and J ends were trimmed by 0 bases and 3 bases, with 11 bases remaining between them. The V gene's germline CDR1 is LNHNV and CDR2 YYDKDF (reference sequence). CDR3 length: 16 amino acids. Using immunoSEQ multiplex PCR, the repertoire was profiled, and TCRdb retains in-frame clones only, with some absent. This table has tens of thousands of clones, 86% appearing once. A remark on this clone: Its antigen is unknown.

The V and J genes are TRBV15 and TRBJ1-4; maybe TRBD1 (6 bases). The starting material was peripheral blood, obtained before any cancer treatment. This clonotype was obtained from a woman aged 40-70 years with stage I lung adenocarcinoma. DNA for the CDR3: TGTGCCACCAGCAGAGATCAAGGGGGGGCTAATGAAAAACTGTTTTTT. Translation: CATSRDQGGANEKLFF.